This record looks at one T cell receptor (beta chain) sequence and its context. The data were taken from a study of blood T cell repertoires in COVID-19. Losses at the gene ends were 1 base for V and 0 bases for J; bases not matched to a gene: 2. Germline CDR1 is LNHDA and CDR2 is SQIVND (reference sequence). There are 16 residues in the CDR3. Repertoires were generated with immunoSEQ multiplex PCR, while TCRdb's copy carries only in-frame clones and drops some. The sample has some 240,000 clones, 80% seen once. The V call is TRBV19, the J call TRBJ2-3; TRBD2 matches 9 bases. Sequenced input: peripheral blood. This receptor was obtained from a human donor in a cohort sampled during active COVID-19. The CDR3 region has the DNA TGTGCCAGTAGTATAGTGGCGGGAGGGAGCACAGATACGCAGTATTTT. Translation gives CASSIVAGGSTDTQYF.